This TCR beta chain was captured in a study of T cell responses to AZD1222 COVID-19 vaccine. Overall study findings and caveats: Spike was spanned by vaccine-associated CD4 TCRs, with dominance at 160-218 and 743-854.

The repertoire was sequenced with immunoSEQ multiplex PCR; TCRdb's copy has only in-frame clones and lacks some. This table has around 83,000 clones, about 88% appearing once. For this clone: Its antigen remains unidentified.

Germline CDR1 is LGHNA and CDR2 is YSLEER. The CDR3 is made up of 15 amino acids. Unmatched junction bases numbered 6, after V lost 4 bases and J lost 0 bases. The rearrangement uses TRBV4-3 and TRBJ2-7; 7 bases map to TRBD1. The TCR comes from an adult in good health. Sequenced material: peripheral blood, taken on day 0 of AZD1222 vaccination. In DNA form, the CDR3 reads TGCGCCAGCAGCCCAAACAGGGGTTTCTCCTACGAGCAGTACTTC. Protein product: CASSPNRGFSYEQYF.